The 23 T cell receptor beta chains presented below share a single source sample, sequenced in a study of blood T cell repertoires in COVID-19. Clones were read by immunoSEQ multiplex PCR, and TCRdb kept only the in-frame ones, dropping some. Found here are about 350,000 clones, more than 75% of them singletons; the top ten hold about 3.5%. The sample was peripheral blood. These receptors came from a woman younger than 30 who had recovered from COVID-19.

The chain links TRBV7-2 to TRBJ2-6; 12 bases are a match to TRBD2. The CDR3 covers 22 residues. Germline V CDR1 and CDR2: SGHTA, FQGNSA. Unmatched junction bases numbered 13, after V lost 0 bases and J lost 1 base. The CDR3 spells CASSLALSLAGGPSSGANVLTF. In DNA, the CDR3 is TGTGCCAGCAGCTTAGCGTTGAGTCTAGCGGGAGGGCCTTCGTCTGGGGCCAACGTCCTGACTTTC.

This chain uses TRBV5-4 with TRBJ2-2, with 8 bases that match TRBD2. Per the germline V gene, CDR1 is SGHNT and CDR2 is YYREEE (reference sequence). The CDR3 contains 15 residues. The V segment lost 1 base and the J segment 5 bases; nucleotides outside the gene matches: 4. CDR3 nucleotides: TGTGCCAGCAGCTTGCCCAGCGGGAGTACCGGGGAGCTGTTTTTT. Translated: CASSLPSGSTGELFF.

The chain carries TRBV11-3 and TRBJ1-2; 7 bases map to TRBD1. The germline V gene has CDR1 SGHNT and CDR2 YENEEA. The CDR3 runs 14 residues. J gave up 7 bases and V 5 bases, and 10 bases lay outside the gene matches. CDR3 sequence (DNA): TGTGCCAGCAGCGAACAGGGGAATTTAGTTGGCTACACCTTC. Amino acids: CASSEQGNLVGYTF.

V usage is TRBV4-1 and J usage is TRBJ1-2, with D unclear. The V gene's germline CDR1 is MGHRA and CDR2 YSYEKL. The V end lost 3 bases, the J end lost 6 bases, and 17 bases lay between the germline ends. The CDR3 has 15 residues. DNA for the CDR3: TGCGCCAGCAGCCACGGGTCACGACCCTTGGATGGCTACACCTTC. It codes for CASSHGSRPLDGYTF.

J is TRBJ1-2 and V is TRBV12-3 or TRBV12-4; D may be TRBD1 (5 bases). V shed 5 bases and J shed 4 bases, with 11 bases lying between them. The CDR3 runs to 13 residues. The CDR3, as DNA: TGTGCCAGCAGTATAGACAGAGTCTATGGCTACACCTTC. Encoded protein: CASSIDRVYGYTF.

The CDR3 DNA reads TGTGCCAGCAGCCCAGATAGGGTCGGGATCTACAATGAGCAGTTCTTC. Protein product: CASSPDRVGIYNEQFF. The chain links TRBV9 to TRBJ2-1; TRBD2 might be the D (5 bases). This CDR3 is 16 amino acids long. From germline, CDR1 is SGDLS and CDR2 YYNGEE. V was cut by 4 bases and J by 3 bases, with 17 bases left in between.

The rearrangement joins TRBV4-1 to TRBJ1-2; a weak D match, TRBD1 (5 bases). The germline CDR1 and CDR2 sequences are MGHRA and YSYEKL. This CDR3 region has 16 residues. V lost 1 base, J lost 2 bases, and 14 bases lay in between. The CDR3 is CASSQGAYRPNYGYTF. The CDR3 bases are TGCGCCAGCAGCCAAGGGGCCTACAGGCCGAACTATGGCTACACCTTC.

The chain carries TRBV10-3 and TRBJ2-7; D perhaps matches TRBD1 (7 bases). Germline V gene data show CDR1 as ENHRY and CDR2 as SYGVKD. The V gene lost 10 bases and the J gene lost 4 bases, with 17 bases spanning the gap. This CDR3 comprises 13 residues. CDR3 region: CATRGAGRYEQYV. CDR3 DNA: TGTGCCACCAGGGGGGCAGGGCGGTACGAGCAGTACGTC.

V gene TRBV4-3 combines with J gene TRBJ2-1; 7 bases match TRBD1. This CDR3 has 14 residues. Trimming took 1 base from V and 7 from J; bases not matched to a gene: 4. In germline, CDR1 is LGHNA, CDR2 YSLEER. The CDR3 sequence: CASSQGQGSNEQFF. DNA for the CDR3: TGCGCCAGCAGCCAAGGACAGGGATCAAATGAGCAGTTCTTC.

The chain has TRBV7-2 and TRBJ2-1, with TRBD1 matching 10 bases. J gave up 4 bases and V 5 bases, and 17 bases lay outside the gene matches. From germline, CDR1 is SGHTA and CDR2 FQGNSA. This CDR3 contains 19 residues. In DNA form, the CDR3 reads TGTGCCAGCAGCGCACCGGGACAGGGGTTTCGACTGCATTACAATGAGCAGTTCTTC. Residues: CASSAPGQGFRLHYNEQFF.

The V gene is TRBV5-4, the J gene TRBJ2-3; D not certain. The CDR3 is made up of 16 amino acids. The V and J ends lost 2 bases and 0 bases respectively, with 13 bases between them. The germline CDR1 and CDR2 sequences are SGHNT and YYREEE (reference sequence). CDR3 amino acids: CASSFFGRRSTDTQYF. CDR3 bases: TGTGCCAGCAGCTTTTTTGGCAGGCGTAGCACAGATACGCAGTATTTT.

V usage is TRBV5-4 and J usage is TRBJ2-5; 10 bases match TRBD2. The V and J ends lost 4 bases and 2 bases, in that order; junction bases with no gene match: 8. This CDR3 region has 16 residues. Germline loops: CDR1 SGHNT, CDR2 YYREEE (reference sequence). CDR3 DNA: TGTGCCAGCAGCCGAGCTAGCGGGAGTGAACAAGAGACCCAGTACTTC. As protein: CASSRASGSEQETQYF.

The chain combines TRBV4-3 with TRBJ2-3, with 9 bases that match TRBD2. CDR3 length: 19 residues. Germline V gene sequence: CDR1 LGHNA, CDR2 YSLEER. After removal of 2 bases from V and 6 bases from J, the junction contained 18 bases not matched to a gene. The CDR3 DNA reads TGCGCCAGCAGCCAACTCCCCGGCCCGCGGGAGGGCCATTTGGATACGCAGTATTTT. This translates into CASSQLPGPREGHLDTQYF.

J is TRBJ1-5 and V is TRBV2; D is unclear. V lost 8 bases and J 3 bases, leaving 8 bases between the germline ends. Germline CDR1 is SNHLY and CDR2 is FYNNEI. This CDR3 is 12 amino acids long. The DNA of the CDR3 is TGTGCCAGCCGACTCACCAATCAGCCCCAGCATTTT. It encodes CASRLTNQPQHF. Full variable domain (missing parts from reference TRBV2 and TRBJ1-5): EPEVTQTPSHQVTQMGQEVILRCVPISNHLYFYWYRQILGQKVEFLVSFYNNEISEKSEIFDDQFSVERPDGSNFTLKIRSTKLEDSAMYFCASRLTNQPQHFGDGTRLSIL.

This sequence joins TRBV7-8 and TRBJ1-2, with D maybe TRBD1 (5 bases). The CDR3 runs 12 residues. Germline V CDR1 and CDR2: SGHVS, FQNEAQ. Trimming took off 5 bases at V and 2 bases at J, with 6 bases between the two ends. CDR3 in DNA: TGTGCCAGCAGCCCAGGGAACTATGGCTACACCTTC. Its translation is CASSPGNYGYTF.

J is TRBJ1-6 and V is TRBV7-2; D possibly corresponds to TRBD1 (5 bases). CDR3 length equals 15 residues. CDR1 is SGHTA, CDR2 FQGNSA, per germline. V dropped 2 bases and J dropped 6 bases, with 11 bases sitting between them. The CDR3 DNA is TGTGCCAGCAGCTTACTGTCAAGGGGTAATTCACCCCTCCACTTT. Its translation is CASSLLSRGNSPLHF. Supplemented by reference TRBV7-2 and TRBJ1-6, the full variable domain reads GAGVSQSPSNKVTEKGKDVELRCDPISGHTALYWYRQSLGQGLEFLIYFQGNSAPDKSGLPSDRFSAERTGGSVSTLTIQRTQQEDSAVYLCASSLLSRGNSPLHFGNGTRLTVT.

V gene TRBV29-1 combines with J gene TRBJ2-3; D might be TRBD2 (5 bases). In germline, CDR1 is SQVTM, CDR2 ANQGSEA. The CDR3 length is 12 residues. Trimming cost V 7 bases and J 5 bases, with 13 bases left between them. CDR3 amino acids: CSARVAGDTQYF. The CDR3 DNA is TGCAGCGCCCGGGTGGCGGGAGATACGCAGTATTTT.

The J gene is TRBJ2-1, the V gene TRBV19; the match to TRBD2 covers 11 bases. With 5 bases clipped from V and 4 bases from J, the junction kept 7 bases outside the gene matches. The CDR3 is 16 amino acids. Germline V gene data show CDR1 as LNHDA and CDR2 as SQIVND (reference sequence). In nucleotides, the CDR3 is TGTGCCAGTAGTCCTCGGACTAGCGGGCCTTACAATGAGCAGTTCTTC. Protein sequence: CASSPRTSGPYNEQFF.

The J gene is TRBJ1-4, the V gene TRBV28; 10 bases match TRBD1. The germline V gene encodes CDR1 MDHEN and CDR2 SYDVKM. This CDR3 region has 14 residues. The V and J ends lost 4 bases and 10 bases, in that order; junction bases with no gene match: 6. The CDR3 nucleotides are TGTGCCAGCAGTTCCGGGACAGGGGTGCGAAAACTGTTTTTT. It translates to CASSSGTGVRKLFF.

The genes are TRBV9 and TRBJ2-3, with TRBD2 matching 11 bases. The germline CDR1 and CDR2 sequences are SGDLS and YYNGEE. With V trimmed by 4 bases and J by 2 bases, 6 bases remained unmatched. There are 16 residues in the CDR3. CDR3 nucleotide sequence: TGTGCCAGCAGCCACTTGACTAGCGGGATCACAGATACGCAGTATTTT. This encodes CASSHLTSGITDTQYF.

This clone was seen only once. This sequence joins TRBV7-8 and TRBJ2-1, with TRBD2 as a possible D gene (5 bases). The CDR3 extends over 15 amino acids. Per the germline V gene, CDR1 is SGHVS and CDR2 is FQNEAQ. With 5 bases removed from V and 6 bases from J, the gap between germline ends came to 17 bases. CDR3 in amino acids: CASSRARGVANEQFF. CDR3 bases: TGTGCCAGCAGCCGAGCTCGGGGAGTTGCCAATGAGCAGTTCTTC.

The V and J genes are TRBV27 and TRBJ2-2; D is undetermined. V lost 5 bases, J lost 3 bases, and 7 bases lay in between. CDR3 length: 13 residues. The germline V gene has CDR1 MNHEY and CDR2 SMNVEV (reference sequence). In nucleotides, the CDR3 is TGTGCCAGCAGTCCCTATTACACCGGGGAGCTGTTTTTT. Translating it yields CASSPYYTGELFF.

This clone was counted a single time. The chain employs TRBV20-1 and TRBJ1-1; D unclear. The germline CDR1 and CDR2 sequences are DFQATT and SNEGSKA (reference sequence). The CDR3 consists of 14 residues. Trimming took off 3 bases at V and 0 bases at J, with 11 bases between the two ends. CDR3 in amino acids: CSASLTAMNTEAFF. CDR3 in DNA: TGCAGTGCTAGTTTAACAGCCATGAACACTGAAGCTTTCTTT.